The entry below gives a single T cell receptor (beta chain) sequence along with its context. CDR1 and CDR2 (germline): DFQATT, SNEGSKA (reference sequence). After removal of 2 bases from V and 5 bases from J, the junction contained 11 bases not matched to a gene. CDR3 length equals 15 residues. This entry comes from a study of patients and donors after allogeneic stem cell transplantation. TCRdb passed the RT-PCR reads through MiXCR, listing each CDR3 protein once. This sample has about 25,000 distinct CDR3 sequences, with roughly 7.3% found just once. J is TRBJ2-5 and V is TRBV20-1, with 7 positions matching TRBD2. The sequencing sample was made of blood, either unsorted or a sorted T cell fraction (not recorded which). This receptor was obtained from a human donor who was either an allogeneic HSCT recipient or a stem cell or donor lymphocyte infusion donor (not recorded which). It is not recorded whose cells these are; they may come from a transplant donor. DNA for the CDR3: TGCAGTGCTAGAATTGTGCGGGGGTCAAGGGAGACCCAGTACTTC. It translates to CSARIVRGSRETQYF.